The 2 T cell receptor beta chains presented below share a single source sample, sequenced in a study of T cell repertoires in cytomegalovirus infection. A single record per CDR3 protein comes from TCRdb applying MiXCR to the reads. The sample carries fewer than 300,000 distinct CDR3 sequences, about 23% recorded once. What was sequenced was PBMCs. These receptors were taken from a human donor in good health (CMV status not recorded). Some clones in this sample may be carry-over from other donors' samples.

This chain uses TRBV11-2 with TRBJ2-4, with 7 bases aligning to TRBD2. Germline V gene sequence: CDR1 SGHAT, CDR2 FQNNGV. V shed 2 bases, J shed 0 bases, and the junction held 7 bases outside the gene matches. This CDR3 is 17 amino acids long. CDR3 bases: TGTGCCAGCAGCTTAACAGCGGGAAAGGTAGCCAAAAACATTCAGTACTTC. This translates into CASSLTAGKVAKNIQYF.

This clonotype showed up many times. The rearrangement links TRBV7-2 to TRBJ2-5; TRBD2 matches at 11 bases. V lost 3 bases, J lost 5 bases, and 8 bases stayed unmatched. The germline CDR1 and CDR2 sequences are SGHTA and FQGNSA. The CDR3 covers 16 residues. CDR3 protein: CASSLRTSGLGETQYF. In DNA, the CDR3 is TGTGCCAGCAGCTTGCGGACTAGCGGGCTGGGTGAGACCCAGTACTTC.